The 24 T cell receptor beta chains presented below share a single source sample, sequenced in a study of blood T cells in healthy people across ages. The authors ran a second PCR of about 6 to 11 cycles using a sample-barcoded 5' primer and a J-beta primer mix. TCRdb ran MiXCR on the 5' RACE reads and lists one entry per CDR3 protein. The data hold approximately 400,000 distinct CDR3 sequences, with more than 45% observed a single time. Source material: blood. The receptors were gathered from a man in his fifties or sixties in good health.

About this clonotype itself: Because the CDR3 is missing its conserved closing phenylalanine or tryptophan, this is likely a read error. The J gene is TRBJ2-3, the V gene TRBV7-9; 7 positions agree with TRBD1. The CDR3 consists of 13 residues. The V segment lost 11 bases and the J segment 5 bases; nucleotides outside the gene matches: 10. Germline CDR1 is SEHNR and CDR2 is FQNEAQ (reference sequence). The CDR3 DNA sequence: TGTGCCGGATCCGGACAGGTGGGAGATACGCAGTATTCT. This codes for CAGSGQVGDTQYS.

The chain couples TRBV7-8 to TRBJ2-1, with 9 bases lining up with TRBD2. Germline V lookup: CDR1 SGHVS, CDR2 FQNEAQ. V lost 1 base to trimming and J lost 10 bases; unmatched junction nucleotides: 8. This CDR3 is 15 amino acids long. The CDR3 DNA follows: TGTGCCAGCAGCTTAGAGGCGGGAGGGTCCTACGAGCAGTTCTTC. Amino acids: CASSLEAGGSYEQFF.

This chain connects TRBV2 to TRBJ2-7; 7 bases are shared with TRBD2. Germline assignment: CDR1 SNHLY and CDR2 FYNNEI. This CDR3 region has 13 residues. The V segment lost 9 bases and the J segment 6 bases; nucleotides outside the gene matches: 11. The chain's CDR3 is CASQRREQGEQYF. The CDR3 DNA reads as TGTGCCAGTCAACGGCGGGAGCAGGGCGAGCAGTACTTC.

The J gene is TRBJ2-7, the V gene TRBV29-1; D gene ambiguous. CDR3 length: 10 residues. V was trimmed by 6 bases and J by 7 bases, leaving 10 bases between them. Per germline, CDR1 SQVTM and CDR2 ANQGSEA. Here the CDR3 DNA reads TGCAGCGTGGGCTTGAATGAGCAGTACTTC. This translates into CSVGLNEQYF.

This clonotype has more than one count but fewer than ten. The chain has TRBV12-3 or TRBV12-4 and TRBJ2-5, with TRBD1 matching 7 bases. The CDR3 is made up of 15 amino acids. With V trimmed by 8 bases and J by 0 bases, 9 bases remained unmatched. CDR3 sequence: CASATGPPYQETQYF. DNA for the CDR3: TGTGCCAGCGCGACAGGGCCACCCTACCAAGAGACCCAGTACTTC.

This clonotype was picked up a small number of times. The chain combines TRBV7-9 with TRBJ2-5, with D tentatively TRBD1 (6 bases). The J call may be in error: the DNA end matches TRBJ2-7 better. The CDR3 length is 14 residues. The germline gives CDR1 SEHNR, CDR2 FQNEAQ (reference sequence). CDR3 amino acids: CASSGAGVGYEQYF. The CDR3 nucleotides read TGTGCCAGCAGCGGTGCAGGGGTGGGCTACGAGCAGTACTTC.

The V gene is TRBV20-1, the J gene TRBJ1-2; D is unresolved. Germline CDR1 reads DFQATT; CDR2 reads SNEGSKA (reference sequence). V dropped 3 bases and J dropped 3 bases, with 17 bases sitting between them. There are 15 residues in the CDR3. The CDR3 reads CSASASRERDYGYTF. In DNA form, the CDR3 reads TGCAGTGCTAGTGCGTCCCGGGAGAGGGACTATGGCTACACCTTC.

The chain combines TRBV11-2 with TRBJ2-2, with 10 bases lining up with TRBD1. CDR1 SGHAT and CDR2 FQNNGV come from the germline V gene. V was clipped by 5 bases and J by 6 bases; unmatched bases: 6. The CDR3 length is 15 residues. This chain's CDR3 is CASSTWDRGSGELFF. The CDR3 DNA is TGTGCCAGCAGCACTTGGGACAGGGGCTCCGGGGAGCTGTTTTTT.

V and J are TRBV10-2 and TRBJ2-7; 8 positions agree with TRBD2. The CDR3 contains 13 residues. The J segment lost 7 bases and the V segment lost 7 bases, leaving 9 bases of the junction unmatched. Germline assignment: CDR1 WSHSY and CDR2 SAAADI. The CDR3 region is CASTTSGLGEQYF. The CDR3 region has the DNA TGCGCCAGCACTACTAGCGGTTTGGGGGAGCAGTACTTC.

The chain uses TRBV2 and TRBJ1-2; D remains ambiguous. Trimming stripped 4 bases from V and 0 bases from J, with 9 bases between. Germline loops: CDR1 SNHLY, CDR2 FYNNEI. This CDR3 has 14 amino acids. CDR3 in DNA: TGTGCCAGCAGTGTGAACGGAGCTAACTATGGCTACACCTTC. Protein product: CASSVNGANYGYTF.

This clonotype came up a few times. The J gene is TRBJ1-5, the V gene TRBV29-1; unclear D gene. This CDR3 is 13 amino acids long. V dropped 4 bases and J dropped 4 bases, with 11 bases sitting between them. Looked up from germline, CDR1 is SQVTM and CDR2 is ANQGSEA. The CDR3 sequence is CSVVNRDNQPQHF. The CDR3 DNA reads as TGCAGCGTTGTAAACAGAGATAATCAGCCCCAGCATTTT.

In this sample, this clonotype turned up many times. V is TRBV5-1 and J is TRBJ2-3; weak D call: TRBD2 (5 bases). Germline CDR1 and CDR2: SGHRS and YFSETQ. Trimming took off 4 bases at V and 4 bases at J, with 16 bases between the two ends. This CDR3 region has 15 residues. This CDR3 reads CASSTRTLEADTQYF. In DNA, the CDR3 is TGCGCCAGCAGCACAAGGACTTTAGAGGCAGATACGCAGTATTTT.

In its sample, this clonotype was seen a few times. This chain links TRBV4-3 with TRBJ2-5; tentatively, D is TRBD2 (5 bases). The germline CDR1 and CDR2 sequences are LGHNA and YSLEER. Trimming took 4 bases from V and 5 from J, leaving 17 bases between them. The CDR3 length is 15 residues. As DNA, the CDR3 is TGCGCCAGCAGCCCGCGTCACAGAGGAGGCGAGACCCAGTACTTC. It specifies CASSPRHRGGETQYF.

This clonotype was seen only a few times. The rearrangement joins TRBV5-1 to TRBJ2-5; D tentatively reads TRBD1 or TRBD2 (5 bases each). CDR1 and CDR2 (germline): SGHRS, YFSETQ. This CDR3 has 14 amino acids. Trimming pared 0 bases from V and 4 bases from J, leaving 10 bases between. The CDR3 loop is CASSLGPGPETQYF. The CDR3 DNA is TGCGCCAGCAGCTTGGGGCCGGGGCCAGAGACCCAGTACTTC.

The CDR3 DNA is TGTGCCAGCATGGGCAGACCCCCCTACGAGCAGTACTTC. Protein: CASMGRPPYEQYF. The chain uses TRBV28 and TRBJ2-4; D not resolved. The J call may be incorrect, as the DNA end agrees better with TRBJ2-7. The V gene's germline CDR1 is MDHEN and CDR2 SYDVKM. The CDR3 is 13 residues long.

This chain uses TRBV9 with TRBJ2-3, with 8 bases aligning to TRBD1. Germline trimming cut 4 bases from V and 5 bases from J; bases unmatched to any gene: 9. There are 15 residues in the CDR3. From germline, CDR1 is SGDLS and CDR2 YYNGEE. The CDR3 sequence: CASSPRADRGDTQYF. CDR3 bases: TGTGCCAGCAGCCCCCGGGCAGACAGGGGAGATACGCAGTATTTT. Full variable domain (rest looked up from reference TRBV9 and TRBJ2-3): DSGVTQTPKHLITATGQRVTLRCSPRSGDLSVYWYQQSLDQGLQFLIQYYNGEERAKGNILERFSAQQFPDLHSELNLSSLELGDSALYFCASSPRADRGDTQYFGPGTRLTVL.

The sample holds a few counts of this clonotype. The V call is TRBV29-1, the J call TRBJ2-7; no clear D gene. V lost 4 bases and J 2 bases, leaving 15 bases between the germline ends. This CDR3 is 14 amino acids long. Germline lookup yields CDR1 SQVTM and CDR2 ANQGSEA. The CDR3 sequence: CSVVVNPTPYEQYF. DNA for the CDR3: TGCAGCGTTGTAGTCAACCCGACTCCCTACGAGCAGTACTTC.

This clonotype was seen once. The rearrangement links TRBV4-3 to TRBJ1-2; D unresolved. V lost 0 bases to trimming and J lost 2 bases, with 13 bases between them. The CDR3 loop spans 16 amino acids. Germline loops: CDR1 LGHNA, CDR2 YSLEER. For the CDR3, the DNA is TGCGCCAGCAGCCAAGATGGTTCCCCCGCAAACTATGGCTACACCTTC. Translating gives CASSQDGSPANYGYTF.

The chain links TRBV12-3 or TRBV12-4 to TRBJ2-3, with a tentative D call TRBD2 (6 bases). This CDR3 is 13 amino acids long. Trimming took off 6 bases at V and 7 bases at J, with 14 bases between the two ends. CDR3 sequence (DNA): TGTGCCAGCAGCCCAACTAGCTATCATACGCAGTATTTT. This sequence encodes CASSPTSYHTQYF.

The chain couples TRBV12-3 or TRBV12-4 to TRBJ1-1; no definite D call. Deletions cut 5 bases from V and 4 bases from J, with 11 bases between. CDR3 size: 13 residues. CDR3 nucleotides: TGTGCCAGCAGTCGTCAGGCGGTCACTGAAGCTTTCTTT. It translates to CASSRQAVTEAFF.

This clonotype was seen more than once but under ten times. The chain links TRBV28 to TRBJ1-1, with TRBD1 matching over 7 bases. Germline loops: CDR1 MDHEN, CDR2 SYDVKM. The CDR3 extends over 14 amino acids. Trimming took 4 bases from V and 7 from J; bases not matched to a gene: 9. Written as DNA, the CDR3 is TGTGCCAGCAGTTACACAGGGGCCCTTGATGAAGCTTTCTTT. It yields the protein CASSYTGALDEAFF.

This clonotype occurred once. The V gene is TRBV6-2 or TRBV6-3, the J gene TRBJ2-7; D is ambiguous. CDR3 length equals 18 residues. CDR1 is MNHEY and CDR2 is SVGEGT in the germline V gene. With 0 bases removed from V and 2 bases from J, the gap between germline ends came to 20 bases. In nucleotides, the CDR3 is TGTGCCAGCAGTTACTCGACAAGCCAACGCATTCGGCCCTACGAGCAGTACTTC. Translation: CASSYSTSQRIRPYEQYF.

CDR3 sequence (DNA): TGTGCCAGCAGTTTGGCGACTCCGCAGACCCAGTACTTC. This encodes CASSLATPQTQYF. The rearrangement uses TRBV28 and TRBJ2-5; no firm D call. This CDR3 is 13 amino acids long. V lost 3 bases, J lost 6 bases, and 11 bases lay in between. Germline V gene sequence: CDR1 MDHEN, CDR2 SYDVKM.

The chain recombines TRBV9 with TRBJ2-5; 7 bases line up with TRBD2. The germline gives CDR1 SGDLS, CDR2 YYNGEE. The V gene end was trimmed by 0 bases and the J gene end by 4 bases; junction bases not matched to a gene: 6. The CDR3 totals 15 residues. Here the CDR3 reads CASSVGALASETQYF. CDR3 DNA sequence: TGTGCCAGCAGCGTAGGTGCACTAGCGTCAGAGACCCAGTACTTC.